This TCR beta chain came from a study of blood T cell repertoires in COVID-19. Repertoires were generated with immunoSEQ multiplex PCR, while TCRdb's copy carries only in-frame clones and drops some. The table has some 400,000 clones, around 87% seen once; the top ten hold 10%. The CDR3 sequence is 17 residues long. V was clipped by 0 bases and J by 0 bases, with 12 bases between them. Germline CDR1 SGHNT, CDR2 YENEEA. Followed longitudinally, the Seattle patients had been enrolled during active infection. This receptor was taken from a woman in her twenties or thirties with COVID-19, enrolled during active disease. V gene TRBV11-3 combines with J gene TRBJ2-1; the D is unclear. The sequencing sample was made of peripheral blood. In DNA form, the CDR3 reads TGTGCCAGCAGCTTAGAGGCTACTATAAGCTCCTACAATGAGCAGTTCTTC. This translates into CASSLEATISSYNEQFF.